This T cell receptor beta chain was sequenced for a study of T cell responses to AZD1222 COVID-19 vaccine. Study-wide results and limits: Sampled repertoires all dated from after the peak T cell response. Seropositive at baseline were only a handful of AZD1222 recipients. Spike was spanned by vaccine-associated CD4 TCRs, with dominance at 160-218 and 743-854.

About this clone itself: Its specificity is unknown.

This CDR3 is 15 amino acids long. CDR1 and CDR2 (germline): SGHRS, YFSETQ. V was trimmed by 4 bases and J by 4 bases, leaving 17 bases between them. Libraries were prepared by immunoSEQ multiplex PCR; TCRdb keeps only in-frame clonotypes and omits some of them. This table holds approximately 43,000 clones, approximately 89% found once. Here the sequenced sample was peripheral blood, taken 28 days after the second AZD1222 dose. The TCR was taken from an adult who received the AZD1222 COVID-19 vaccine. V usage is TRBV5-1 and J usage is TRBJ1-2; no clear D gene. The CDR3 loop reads CASSTRAGYGYGYTF. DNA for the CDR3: TGCGCCAGCAGCACCCGGGCGGGGTACGGCTATGGCTACACCTTC.